This paragraph reports one T cell receptor (beta chain). These data come from a study of cytomegalovirus exposure and HLA in healthy donors. PCR primers comprised 60 Vbeta and 13 Jbeta primers. Measured with immunoSEQ multiplex PCR; TCRdb has only the in-frame clones, and not every one. This listing includes 200,000 or so clones. The CDR3 runs to 16 residues. CDR1 SGHNT and CDR2 YYREEE come from the germline V gene (reference sequence). Losses at the gene ends were 4 bases for V and 0 bases for J; bases not matched to a gene: 6. Material for sequencing was PBMCs. The chain carries TRBV5-4 and TRBJ2-3; 9 bases match TRBD2. The receptor was isolated from a boy younger than 18 in good health and CMV-seronegative. The DNA for the CDR3 is TGTGCCAGCAGCCCGCGGGGGGGCCCGAGCACAGATACGCAGTATTTT. Its protein is CASSPRGGPSTDTQYF.